Listed below are T cell receptor beta chains from one sample, sequenced in a study of CD8+ T cells in alopecia areata. Profiled with immunoSEQ multiplex PCR; TCRdb holds only in-frame clones, not every one. The repertoire holds 200,000 to 250,000 clones, about 50% seen once, with 1.6% in the top ten. The sample consisted of CD4+ T cells sorted from blood, taken at week 4, from a patient treated with tofacitinib. These receptors were taken from a human donor with alopecia areata. CDR3s include the opening cysteine and the closing phenylalanine or tryptophan. A D gene is named only where the DNA matches it firmly. Some rows mark clone size as missing; the rest say once, few, many or name a class of expanded clone.

TRBV15	TRBD1	few	TRBJ1-2	CATSQRQGGYGYTF	TGTGCCACCAGCCAGCGACAGGGTGGCTATGGCTACACCTTC
TRBV4-3	-	few	TRBJ2-1	CASSRGHGYNEQFF	TGCGCCAGCAGCCGGGGGCATGGATACAATGAGCAGTTCTTC
TRBV10-3	-	-	TRBJ2-3	CAIGITTDTQYF	TGTGCCATCGGAATTACCACAGATACGCAGTATTTT
TRBV29-1	-	-	TRBJ1-2	CSVNPQSYTF	TGCAGCGTTAATCCCCAGTCCTACACCTTC
TRBV13	TRBD1	-	TRBJ1-1	CASSQYRGLRTEAFF	TGTGCCAGCAGCCAGTACAGGGGGCTGAGAACTGAAGCTTTCTTT
TRBV4-1	-	-	TRBJ1-6	CASSQEVGSYNSPLHF	TGCGCCAGCAGCCAAGAAGTGGGCAGCTATAATTCACCCCTCCACTTT
TRBV2	TRBD2	-	TRBJ2-4	CASSDSAWTSAGKNIQYF	TGTGCCAGCAGTGATTCGGCCTGGACTAGCGCCGGGAAAAACATTCAGTACTTC
TRBV29-1	TRBD1	few	TRBJ1-5	CSVATGTGANQPQHF	TGCAGCGTCGCGACAGGGACCGGGGCCAATCAGCCCCAGCATTTT
TRBV9	TRBD1	-	TRBJ2-3	CASRRGPSTDTQYF	TGTGCCAGCAGGAGGGGGCCTAGCACAGATACGCAGTATTTT
TRBV7-2	TRBD2	once	TRBJ2-3	CASSSNRGDGDTQYF	TGTGCCAGCAGCTCAAACCGGGGGGACGGAGATACGCAGTATTTT
TRBV9	TRBD1	-	TRBJ2-2	CASSVGGGYTGELFF	TGTGCCAGCAGCGTAGGAGGGGGCTACACCGGGGAGCTGTTTTTT
TRBV5-1	-	-	TRBJ1-5	CASSLAGGNQPQHF	TGCGCCAGCAGCTTGGCCGGGGGCAATCAGCCCCAGCATTTT
TRBV29-1	TRBD1	-	TRBJ1-2	CSGSDRGDGYTF	TGCAGCGGTAGCGACAGGGGGGATGGCTACACCTTC
TRBV27	-	-	TRBJ1-1	CASSSRVRIEAFF	TGTGCCAGCAGTAGCAGGGTGAGGATTGAAGCTTTCTTT
TRBV29-1	TRBD1	-	TRBJ1-2	CSVGQGAGYTF	TGCAGCGTAGGACAGGGCGCTGGCTACACCTTC
TRBV4-3	-	few	TRBJ1-1	CASSQDRNTEAFF	TGCGCCAGCAGCCAAGACCGGAACACTGAAGCTTTCTTT
TRBV4-3	-	few	TRBJ1-4	CASSQDLTANGEKLFF	TGCGCCAGCAGCCAAGATCTTACCGCGAACGGTGAAAAACTGTTTTTT
TRBV29-1	-	-	TRBJ2-3	CSVDLGDTQYF	TGCAGCGTTGACCTGGGGGATACGCAGTATTTT
TRBV7-9	-	-	TRBJ1-1	CASRPRGGGNTEAFF	TGTGCCAGCAGACCCCGCGGAGGGGGGAACACTGAAGCTTTCTTT
TRBV5-6	-	-	TRBJ2-3	CASTTADTQYF	TGTGCCAGCACCACGGCAGATACGCAGTATTTT
TRBV30	-	-	TRBJ1-6	CAWSRTGSPLHF	TGTGCCTGGAGTCGAACAGGTTCACCCCTCCACTTT
TRBV5-1	-	few	TRBJ2-2	CASSLADQAGELFF	TGCGCCAGCAGCTTGGCCGATCAGGCCGGGGAGCTGTTTTTT
TRBV29-1	-	-	TRBJ2-7	CSVRDREVSEQYF	TGCAGCGTTCGAGACAGAGAGGTCTCCGAGCAGTACTTC
TRBV6-5	-	-	TRBJ1-5	CASGTGQPQHF	TGTGCCAGTGGCACGGGTCAGCCCCAGCATTTT
TRBV2	TRBD1	-	TRBJ1-1	CASSRQGAKTEAFF	TGTGCCAGCAGCAGGCAGGGGGCCAAAACTGAAGCTTTCTTT
TRBV5-5	TRBD1	few	TRBJ1-1	CATNFRDRGINSQEAFF	TGTGCCACCAATTTCCGGGACAGGGGGATTAATAGTCAAGAAGCTTTCTTT
TRBV15	-	-	TRBJ2-1	CATSRGTGNSEQFF	TGTGCCACCAGCAGAGGGACTGGAAACTCCGAGCAGTTCTTC
TRBV6-5	-	-	TRBJ1-2	CASSWGLNYGYTF	TGTGCCAGCAGTTGGGGACTCAACTATGGCTACACCTTC
TRBV7-2	-	-	TRBJ2-2	CASSRVRSTGELFF	TGTGCCAGCTCCAGGGTACGGAGTACCGGGGAGCTGTTTTTT
TRBV9	-	-	TRBJ2-3	CASSVAGVGADTQYF	TGTGCCAGCAGCGTTGCAGGGGTTGGGGCTGATACGCAGTATTTT
TRBV30	-	-	TRBJ1-2	CAWSLGDNYGYTF	TGTGCCTGGAGTTTAGGGGATAACTATGGCTACACCTTC
TRBV27	-	few	TRBJ1-6	CASSTPRWNSPLHF	TGTGCCAGCAGTACTCCCCGGTGGAATTCACCCCTCCACTTT
TRBV7-2	TRBD1	-	TRBJ1-6	CASSSTGGSRSPLHF	TGTGCCAGCAGCTCGACAGGGGGTAGTAGATCACCCCTCCACTTT
TRBV18	TRBD2	-	TRBJ2-5	CASSPSRASGEQETQYF	TGTGCCAGCTCACCATCCCGCGCTAGCGGGGAACAAGAGACCCAGTACTTC
TRBV29-1	-	few	TRBJ1-1	CSVEGRQIHTEAFF	TGCAGCGTTGAAGGCCGACAAATACACACTGAAGCTTTCTTT